This TCR beta chain comes out of a study of beta chain features in type 1 diabetes. Overall study context: Comparable age, gender and cell yields were observed in patients relative to healthy donors. All samples combined gave under 110,000,000 sorted cells for examination. General observations from the study: Insertion counts at VDJ junctions were lower in type 1 diabetes patients, who also showed more deletions there.

This clone was counted only a few times. Its antigen is not known. The CDR3 spans 18 residues. Trimming pared 3 bases from V and 0 bases from J, leaving 15 bases between. CDR1 and CDR2 (germline): MNHNS, SASEGT. CD4+ naive, central memory, regulatory and stem cell-like memory subsets were isolated by sorting on CD45RO/CCR7/CD25/CD127/CD95/CD27. Sequencing targeted expressed TCRB transcripts, as all isolated RNA had been reverse transcribed. Produced via immunoSEQ multiplex PCR; TCRdb's table is partial and in-frame only. The data hold over 300,000 clones, with roughly 8% observed a single time. The clonotype comes from a woman under 30 in good health. V and J are TRBV6-1 and TRBJ2-6, with D possibly TRBD1 on 5 matching bases. Input material: central memory CD4+ T cells from blood. CDR3 amino acids: CASSETTAYSSGANVLTF. CDR3 bases: TGTGCCAGCAGTGAGACGACAGCTTATAGCTCTGGGGCCAACGTCCTGACTTTC.